The 23 T cell receptor beta chains below were found in one sample sequenced in a study of blood T cell repertoires in COVID-19. TCRdb keeps only in-frame clones here, not all; method: immunoSEQ multiplex PCR. The sample yields 250,000 to 300,000 clones, about 86% seen once. The sequenced material came from peripheral blood. The source is a man between 18 and 35 years old with active or convalescent COVID-19.

This clone was recorded a few times. The rearrangement joins TRBV7-8 to TRBJ2-6; D not resolved. Looked up from germline, CDR1 is SGHVS and CDR2 is FQNEAQ. Trimming left V 2 bases short and J 0 bases short, with 8 bases between. The CDR3 sequence is 16 residues long. CDR3 in DNA: TGTGCCAGCAGCTTAAGGAGAGGCTCTGGGGCCAACGTCCTGACTTTC. Translation gives CASSLRRGSGANVLTF.

Note on this clone: One end of the junction fails to match germline, which may point to a read error. The gene calls are TRBV6-2 or TRBV6-3 and TRBJ2-1, with a possible D match to TRBD2 (5 bases). The CDR3 is made up of 11 amino acids. Germline loops: CDR1 MNHEY, CDR2 SVGEGT. CDR3 in amino acids: CASSPGLLTIF. The CDR3 DNA follows: TGTGCCAGCAGTCCGGGGTTGCTTACGATCTTC.

The chain couples TRBV9 to TRBJ2-7, with D possibly being TRBD1 (6 bases). Germline loops: CDR1 SGDLS, CDR2 YYNGEE. V dropped 0 bases and J dropped 4 bases, with 17 bases sitting between them. This CDR3 is 16 amino acids long. The CDR3 DNA sequence: TGTGCCAGCAGCGTAGGATACAGCGGACAGCCTTACGAGCAGTACTTC. This sequence encodes CASSVGYSGQPYEQYF.

This sequence joins TRBV5-1 and TRBJ2-5; 7 nucleotides line up with TRBD2. Losses at the gene ends were 4 bases for V and 5 bases for J; bases not matched to a gene: 11. The CDR3 runs to 15 residues. Germline CDR1 is SGHRS and CDR2 is YFSETQ. The CDR3 nucleotides are TGCGCCAGCAGCCTACGACCAGGGAGGGTGGAGACCCAGTACTTC. This gives the protein CASSLRPGRVETQYF.

The CDR3: CASSFRDSSYNEQFF. The CDR3 nucleotides are TGTGCCAGCAGCTTCCGGGACAGCTCCTACAATGAGCAGTTCTTC. The rearrangement joins TRBV7-6 to TRBJ2-1; 7 bases are shared with TRBD1. The germline V gene has CDR1 SGHVS and CDR2 FNYEAQ. J gave up 0 bases and V 3 bases, and 2 bases lay outside the gene matches. This CDR3 has 15 residues.

This chain links TRBV30 with TRBJ1-2, with 8 bases lining up with TRBD1. In germline, CDR1 is GTSNPN, CDR2 SVGIG (reference sequence). V gave up 4 bases and J gave up 8 bases; unmatched junction bases: 12. This CDR3 region has 14 residues. CDR3 in amino acids: CAWKARDRRRGYTF. For the CDR3, the DNA is TGTGCCTGGAAGGCCAGGGACAGGCGGCGGGGCTACACCTTC.

The V gene is TRBV9, the J gene TRBJ2-3; a weak D match, TRBD2 (6 bases). Deletions cut 3 bases from V and 4 bases from J, with 18 bases between. CDR1 is SGDLS, CDR2 YYNGEE, per germline. The CDR3 extends over 16 amino acids. CDR3 coding DNA: TGTGCCAGCAGCGCTTTGGGGGGAGGTTCTGCAGATACGCAGTATTTT. Its protein is CASSALGGGSADTQYF.

This chain uses TRBV29-1 with TRBJ2-3; 9 nucleotides match TRBD2. J gave up 0 bases and V 5 bases, and 3 bases lay outside the gene matches. The CDR3 runs to 14 residues. Germline-derived CDR1 and CDR2 are SQVTM and ANQGSEA. In DNA, the CDR3 is TGCAGCGTTTCTAGCGGGACTAGCACAGATACGCAGTATTTT. Translated, it gives CSVSSGTSTDTQYF.

The chain links TRBV27 to TRBJ2-7, with D perhaps matching TRBD2 (5 bases). V lost 6 bases and J 5 bases, leaving 14 bases between the germline ends. The germline CDR1 and CDR2 sequences are MNHEY and SMNVEV (reference sequence). This CDR3 is built from 13 residues. In DNA, the CDR3 is TGTGCCAGCAGCCAGATTCTAGCACACGAGCAGTACTTC. The encoded protein is CASSQILAHEQYF.

The chain combines TRBV19 with TRBJ1-5, with D hard to call. Germline CDR1 LNHDA, CDR2 SQIVND (reference sequence). This CDR3 has 12 residues. V was trimmed by 2 bases and J by 7 bases, leaving 6 bases between them. The CDR3 loop is CASSILRQPQHF. The CDR3 coding sequence is TGTGCCAGTAGTATATTGCGACAGCCCCAGCATTTT. Full variable domain (outside the CDR3, taken from reference TRBV19 and TRBJ1-5): DGGITQSPKYLFRKEGQNVTLSCEQNLNHDAMYWYRQDPGQGLRLIYYSQIVNDFQKGDIAEGYSVSREKKESFPLTVTSAQKNPTAFYLCASSILRQPQHFGDGTRLSIL.

This chain connects TRBV28 to TRBJ2-5; the match to TRBD1 covers 7 bases. Germline assignment: CDR1 MDHEN and CDR2 SYDVKM. After removal of 8 bases from V and 4 bases from J, the junction contained 19 bases not matched to a gene. This CDR3 is 17 amino acids long. Here the CDR3 DNA reads TGTGCCAGCCGCTCTAAAACTACAGGGGAGCTTCGAGAGACCCAGTACTTC. Residues: CASRSKTTGELRETQYF.

The V gene is TRBV4-1, the J gene TRBJ1-2; 7 nucleotides match TRBD1. The J segment lost 8 bases and the V segment lost 3 bases, leaving 12 bases of the junction unmatched. CDR1 and CDR2 from the germline V gene are MGHRA and YSYEKL. The CDR3 sequence is 15 residues long. The CDR3 region is CASSQIATGERGYTF. The CDR3 bases are TGCGCCAGCAGCCAGATAGCCACAGGGGAAAGGGGCTACACCTTC.

This clone was observed a few times. The rearrangement joins TRBV5-5 to TRBJ2-1, with 9 bases lining up with TRBD2. The CDR3 consists of 16 residues. Germline V lookup: CDR1 SGHKS, CDR2 YYEKEE (reference sequence). Trimming at V came to 7 bases and at J to 4 bases, leaving 12 bases not matched to a gene. CDR3 nucleotides: TGTGCCAGCTTCCTTAGCGGGAGCGGGGGGTACAATGAGCAGTTCTTC. Translated, it gives CASFLSGSGGYNEQFF.

This clone has a single count. This chain links TRBV2 with TRBJ1-2; 8 nucleotides match TRBD1. Looked up from germline, CDR1 is SNHLY and CDR2 is FYNNEI. The CDR3 contains 13 residues. With V trimmed by 8 bases and J by 5 bases, 7 bases remained unmatched. The CDR3: CASADREGYGYTF. Here the CDR3 DNA reads TGTGCCAGCGCGGACAGGGAGGGGTATGGCTACACCTTC.

V and J are TRBV9 and TRBJ1-6; D ambiguous. Germline V gene lookup returns CDR1 SGDLS and CDR2 YYNGEE. V was trimmed by 4 bases and J by 9 bases, leaving 17 bases between them. This CDR3 contains 15 residues. The CDR3 DNA is TGTGCCAGCAGCCCGGTTTCTTCAATCGGTTCACCCCTCCACTTT. Translated: CASSPVSSIGSPLHF.

V gene TRBV7-2 combines with J gene TRBJ1-5, with unresolved D. V was shortened by 1 base and J by 6 bases, with 13 bases between the two germline ends. Germline loops: CDR1 SGHTA, CDR2 FQGNSA. The CDR3 spans 15 residues. The CDR3, as DNA: TGTGCCAGCAGCTTAGTCAGCCAGGTCAGTCAGCCCCAGCATTTT. It translates to CASSLVSQVSQPQHF.

A single count supports this clone. This chain joins TRBV2 and TRBJ2-5; 8 bases line up with TRBD2. CDR1 SNHLY and CDR2 FYNNEI come from the germline V gene. V dropped 4 bases and J dropped 2; count of bases not matched to a gene: 3. This CDR3 comprises 14 residues. The CDR3 region is CASSAGTRQETQYF. CDR3 DNA sequence: TGTGCCAGCAGTGCCGGGACTAGACAAGAGACCCAGTACTTC.

The chain links TRBV19 to TRBJ2-5; D is uncertain. Trimming took off 1 base at V and 5 bases at J, with 2 bases between the two ends. Germline loops: CDR1 LNHDA, CDR2 SQIVND (reference sequence). The CDR3 totals 11 residues. The CDR3 DNA reads TGTGCCAGTAGTATAGCTGAGACCCAGTACTTC. Its protein product is CASSIAETQYF.

The chain carries TRBV6-6 and TRBJ2-7; 11 positions match TRBD1. J gave up 6 bases and V 0 bases, and 1 base lay outside the gene matches. CDR1 is MNHNY and CDR2 is SVGAGI in the germline V gene (reference sequence). This CDR3 contains 14 residues. Here the CDR3 DNA reads TGTGCCAGCAGTTACTCAGGGACAGGGGGCGAGCAGTACTTC. Its protein product is CASSYSGTGGEQYF.

The chain uses TRBV6-4 and TRBJ1-6, with 8 bases fitting TRBD1. The trim removed 8 bases at V and 12 bases at J, leaving 12 bases unmatched. The CDR3 runs to 14 residues. CDR1 is MRHNA, CDR2 SNTAGT, per germline. For the CDR3, the DNA is TGTGCCAGCGAGACCGAGACAGGGGTCGGACCCCTCCACTTT. Translating gives CASETETGVGPLHF.

The rearrangement joins TRBV10-2 to TRBJ1-6; D is ambiguous. Trimming pared 6 bases from V and 0 bases from J, leaving 9 bases between. Germline V CDR1 and CDR2: WSHSY, SAAADI. CDR3 length equals 15 residues. CDR3 in amino acids: CASSDWSSYNSPLHF. The CDR3 bases are TGCGCCAGCAGCGACTGGAGCTCCTATAATTCACCCCTCCACTTT.

V is TRBV28 and J is TRBJ1-5, with a weak D call TRBD1 (5 bases). With 8 bases removed from V and 3 bases from J, the gap between germline ends came to 23 bases. CDR3 size: 17 residues. Germline CDR1 MDHEN, CDR2 SYDVKM. In nucleotides, the CDR3 is TGTGCCAGCTCACCATGGGGCAGGAGGAGGGACAATCAGCCCCAGCATTTT. It encodes CASSPWGRRRDNQPQHF.

The J gene is TRBJ2-7, the V gene TRBV10-3; D may be TRBD1 (7 bases). Germline V gives CDR1 ENHRY, CDR2 SYGVKD. Trimming took 9 bases from V and 6 from J, leaving 18 bases between them. The CDR3 runs to 13 residues. In DNA form, the CDR3 reads TGTGCCATTGGGGCAGGGGGGTACAGCGAGCAGTACTTC. It specifies CAIGAGGYSEQYF.